These 20 T cell receptor beta chains originate from one sample sequenced in a study of blood T cell repertoires in COVID-19. Profiled with immunoSEQ multiplex PCR; TCRdb holds only in-frame clones, not every one. The sample has 140,000 or so clones; approximately 81% are singletons. Sequenced: peripheral blood. Receptors originate from a human donor with acute or convalescent COVID-19. The donor label of this sample is uncertain.

The chain has TRBV11-2 and TRBJ1-1, with D unclear. The CDR3 length is 15 residues. Germline lookup yields CDR1 SGHAT and CDR2 FQNNGV. V gave up 0 bases and J gave up 4 bases, with 12 bases separating them. In DNA form, the CDR3 reads TGTGCCAGCAGCTTAGATTGGGGAGTTGGCACTGAAGCTTTCTTT. Its protein product is CASSLDWGVGTEAFF.

Remarks on this clone: An end of the junction does not agree with germline; a read error may underlie this. The gene calls are TRBV3-1 (or the pseudogene TRBV3-2) and TRBJ2-3, with 7 bases matching TRBD1. CDR1 and CDR2 (germline): LGHDT, YNNKEL (reference sequence). The CDR3 totals 16 residues. This CDR3 reads CASCQRGGERADTQYF. The CDR3 coding sequence is TGTGCCAGCTGCCAGAGAGGGGGCGAAAGGGCAGATACGCAGTATTTT.

V and J are TRBV6-5 and TRBJ1-1; D might be TRBD1 (5 bases). This CDR3 spans 14 amino acids. V was trimmed by 5 bases and J by 4 bases, leaving 14 bases between them. Germline CDR1 MNHEY, CDR2 SVGAGI. DNA for the CDR3: TGTGCCAGCAGTCTCAGGCGGGGGGGCACTGAAGCTTTCTTT. Amino acid sequence: CASSLRRGGTEAFF.

Points on this clone: Germline is not matched at one junction end, which may reflect a read error. The rearrangement links TRBV7-7 to TRBJ2-2; 8 nucleotides align to TRBD1. Germline V gives CDR1 SSHAT, CDR2 FNYEAQ (reference sequence). The CDR3 extends over 15 amino acids. The CDR3 DNA reads TGTGCTAGCAGCTTAACACAGGGGGTAGCCGGGGAGCTGTTTTTT. Residues: CASSLTQGVAGELFF.

The V and J genes are TRBV5-1 and TRBJ1-3; the match to TRBD1 covers 7 bases. The CDR3 covers 13 residues. The ends lost 3 bases at V and 7 bases at J; junction bases unmatched: 4. Looked up from germline, CDR1 is SGHRS and CDR2 is YFSETQ. CDR3 in amino acids: CASSSGQRNTIYF. CDR3 in DNA: TGCGCCAGCAGCTCGGGACAGCGTAACACCATATATTTT.

V gene TRBV5-6 combines with J gene TRBJ2-1; TRBD1 agrees at 7 bases. This CDR3 spans 15 amino acids. The germline V gene encodes CDR1 SGHDT and CDR2 YYEEEE. J was trimmed by 4 bases and V by 4 bases; bases with no gene match: 8. The CDR3 bases are TGTGCCAGCAGCCCCCGGACAGGAGGTTACAATGAGCAGTTCTTC. This translates into CASSPRTGGYNEQFF.

The chain combines TRBV7-9 with TRBJ1-4; 10 bases align to TRBD1. The CDR3 consists of 14 residues. Per the germline V gene, CDR1 is SEHNR and CDR2 is FQNEAQ (reference sequence). V shed 4 bases and J 7 bases; nucleotides not matched to a gene: 3. In DNA form, the CDR3 reads TGTGCCAGCAGCTGGGACAGGGGCACTGAAAAACTGTTTTTT. Its translation is CASSWDRGTEKLFF.

The V gene is TRBV5-8, the J gene TRBJ1-6; weak D call: TRBD1 (5 bases). The length of the CDR3 is 16 residues. V was shortened by 4 bases and J by 0 bases, with 11 bases between the two germline ends. Germline loops: CDR1 SGHTS, CDR2 YDEGEE. The CDR3 nucleotides are TGTGCCAGCAGCGGGCGGGGGAGCTCCTATAATTCACCCCTCCACTTT. It encodes CASSGRGSSYNSPLHF.

The rearrangement uses TRBV6-2 or TRBV6-3 and TRBJ1-2, with D maybe TRBD1 (6 bases). V lost 6 bases to trimming and J lost 2 bases, with 10 bases between them. This CDR3 is 13 amino acids long. Germline CDR1 is MNHEY and CDR2 is SVGEGT. The CDR3 sequence: CASSPDRNYGYTF. In DNA, the CDR3 is TGTGCCAGCAGCCCCGACAGGAACTATGGCTACACCTTC.

The chain has TRBV11-3 and TRBJ2-1, with D perhaps matching TRBD2 (5 bases). Germline values: CDR1 SGHNT, CDR2 YENEEA. CDR3 length: 12 residues. The V and J ends lost 9 bases and 10 bases respectively, with 16 bases between them. CDR3 region: CASSPPSGEQFF. CDR3 DNA sequence: TGTGCCAGTTCGCCCCCGTCGGGGGAGCAGTTCTTC. Drawing the rest from reference TRBV11-3 and TRBJ2-1, the complete variable domain is EAGVVQSPRYKIIEKKQPVAFWCNPISGHNTLYWYLQNLGQGPELLIRYENEEAVDDSQLPKDRFSAERLKGVDSTLKIQPAELGDSAVYLCASSPPSGEQFFGPGTRLTVL.

The table lists this clone with a count of one. This sequence joins TRBV5-4 and TRBJ2-1; 8 bases match TRBD2. The V segment lost 1 base and the J segment 0 bases; nucleotides outside the gene matches: 3. Germline V gene data show CDR1 as SGHNT and CDR2 as YYREEE (reference sequence). The CDR3 consists of 16 residues. The CDR3, as DNA: TGTGCCAGCAGCTTGACGCGGGGGGCCTCCTACAATGAGCAGTTCTTC. It is translated as CASSLTRGASYNEQFF.

The rearrangement uses TRBV4-3 and TRBJ1-6; 8 bases are a match to TRBD1. The germline CDR1 and CDR2 sequences are LGHNA and YSLEER. J lost 6 bases, V lost 1 base, and 11 bases had no gene match. This CDR3 spans 18 amino acids. The chain's CDR3 is CASSQAGTGKASNSPLHF. CDR3 nucleotide sequence: TGCGCCAGCAGCCAAGCCGGGACAGGCAAAGCGTCTAATTCACCCCTCCACTTT.

The chain recombines TRBV6-1 with TRBJ1-4, with 8 bases identical to TRBD1. The CDR3 has 14 residues. Trimming cost V 3 bases and J 7 bases; bases outside gene matches: 4. Germline loops: CDR1 MNHNS, CDR2 SASEGT. The CDR3 sequence is CASSDSGGGEKLFF. CDR3 DNA sequence: TGTGCCAGCAGTGATTCAGGGGGCGGTGAAAAACTGTTTTTT.

V usage is TRBV10-3 and J usage is TRBJ1-1; D ambiguous. Germline V CDR1 and CDR2: ENHRY, SYGVKD. Between the trimmed V and J ends, which lost 10 bases and 1 base, there was a span of 10 bases. CDR3 length: 12 residues. The CDR3 DNA follows: TGTGCCACCCGGGATTGGAACACTGAAGCTTTCTTT. This translates into CATRDWNTEAFF.

This clone was counted once. The chain recombines TRBV7-2 with TRBJ1-2; D perhaps matches TRBD1 (6 bases). Per germline, CDR1 SGHTA and CDR2 FQGNSA. The CDR3 sequence is 14 residues long. Trimming removed 1 base from V and 5 bases from J, with 11 bases in between. The CDR3 region is CASSLVTGPYGYTF. The DNA of the CDR3 is TGTGCCAGCAGCTTAGTTACAGGGCCGTATGGCTACACCTTC.

The chain has TRBV4-2 and TRBJ2-1, with 12 bases identical to TRBD2. From germline, CDR1 is LGHNA and CDR2 YNFKEQ. The CDR3 is 17 residues long. The J segment lost 7 bases and the V segment lost 3 bases, leaving 10 bases of the junction unmatched. The CDR3 region is CASSQGSSGGAYNEQFF. CDR3 coding DNA: TGTGCCAGCAGCCAGGGTTCTAGCGGGGGGGCGTATAATGAGCAGTTCTTC.

V is TRBV6-5 and J is TRBJ2-1; TRBD2 agrees at 7 bases. Looked up from germline, CDR1 is MNHEY and CDR2 is SVGAGI. After removal of 6 bases from V and 8 bases from J, the junction contained 7 bases not matched to a gene. The CDR3 spans 13 residues. CDR3 nucleotides: TGTGCCAGCAGGCCCACTAGCGTCTATGAGCAGTTCTTC. Residues: CASRPTSVYEQFF.

This chain links TRBV11-2 with TRBJ1-5, with 8 bases matching TRBD1. V lost 5 bases and J lost 4; bases outside the gene matches: 10. This CDR3 comprises 16 residues. Per the germline V gene, CDR1 is SGHAT and CDR2 is FQNNGV. CDR3 region: CASSLKRDRLNQPQHF. CDR3 sequence (DNA): TGTGCCAGCAGCCTAAAACGGGACAGGCTTAATCAGCCCCAGCATTTT.

The chain carries TRBV9 and TRBJ1-2; 7 bases match TRBD1. V lost 4 bases to trimming and J lost 5 bases; unmatched junction nucleotides: 11. Germline V lookup: CDR1 SGDLS, CDR2 YYNGEE. The CDR3 totals 15 residues. This CDR3 is CASSPSRDSAYGYTF. The CDR3 nucleotides read TGTGCCAGCAGCCCCAGTCGGGACAGCGCTTATGGCTACACCTTC.

This clone was picked up a small number of times. The chain has TRBV5-6 and TRBJ2-3; 10 bases are shared with TRBD2. The germline V gene encodes CDR1 SGHDT and CDR2 YYEEEE. V lost 4 bases and J lost 0; bases outside the gene matches: 2. The CDR3 loop spans 15 amino acids. DNA for the CDR3: TGTGCCAGCAGCCCGACTAGCGGGAGCACAGATACGCAGTATTTT. Amino acid sequence: CASSPTSGSTDTQYF.